This note documents a single TCR beta chain sequence. Participant reports of clinical history set cohort assignment. The data belong to a study of blood T cell repertoires in COVID-19. Study summary: Some COVID-19 samples were acute and others convalescent; all came from the United States, Italy and Spain. From T cells, B-cell-depleted T cells, or PBMCs came the material, which was cDNA or gDNA.

The CDR3 loop spans 15 amino acids. CDR1 and CDR2 (germline): LGHDT, YNNKEL (reference sequence). Germline trimming cut 7 bases from V and 0 bases from J; bases unmatched to any gene: 4. In the original processing: For nucleated cells, counts were estimated from reference gene primer amplification. TCRdb's copy holds only in-frame clones and misses some; the assay was immunoSEQ multiplex PCR. V, J and clone size reflect that table, while D and trimming were determined from the DNA. Counted here are more than 300,000 clones, approximately 90% occurring once; the ten biggest clones make up about 4.1%. The source material was PBMCs or T cells enriched from blood (not recorded which). The TCR comes from a man aged 25 to 45 who had recovered from COVID-19. The chain employs TRBV3-1 (or the pseudogene TRBV3-2) and TRBJ2-1; 9 bases align to TRBD2. Written as DNA, the CDR3 is TGTGCCAGCACCCTAGCGGGGAGCTCCTACAATGAGCAGTTCTTC. This gives the protein CASTLAGSSYNEQFF.